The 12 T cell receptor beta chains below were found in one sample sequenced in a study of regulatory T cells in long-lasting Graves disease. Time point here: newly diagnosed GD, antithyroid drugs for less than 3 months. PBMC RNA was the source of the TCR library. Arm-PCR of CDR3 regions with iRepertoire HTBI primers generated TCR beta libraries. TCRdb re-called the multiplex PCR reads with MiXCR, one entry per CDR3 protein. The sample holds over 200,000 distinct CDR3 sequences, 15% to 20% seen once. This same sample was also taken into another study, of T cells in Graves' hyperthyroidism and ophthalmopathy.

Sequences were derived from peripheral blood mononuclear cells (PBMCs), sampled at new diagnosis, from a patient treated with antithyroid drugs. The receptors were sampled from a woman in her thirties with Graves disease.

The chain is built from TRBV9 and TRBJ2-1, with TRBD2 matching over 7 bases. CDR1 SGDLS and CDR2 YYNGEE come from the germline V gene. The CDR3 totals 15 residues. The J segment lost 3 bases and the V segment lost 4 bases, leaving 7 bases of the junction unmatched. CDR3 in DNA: TGTGCCAGCAGCCCCGCTACGGGGGGCTACAATGAGCAGTTCTTC. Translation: CASSPATGGYNEQFF. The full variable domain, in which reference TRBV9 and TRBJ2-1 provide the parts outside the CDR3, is DSGVTQTPKHLITATGQRVTLRCSPRSGDLSVYWYQQSLDQGLQFLIQYYNGEERAKGNILERFSAQQFPDLHSELNLSSLELGDSALYFCASSPATGGYNEQFFGPGTRLTVL.

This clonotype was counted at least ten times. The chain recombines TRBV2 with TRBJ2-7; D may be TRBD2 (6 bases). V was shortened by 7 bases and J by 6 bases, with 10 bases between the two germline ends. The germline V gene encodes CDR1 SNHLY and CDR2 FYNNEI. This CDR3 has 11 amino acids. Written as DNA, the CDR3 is TGTGCCAGCACCGGAGGGCTCGAGCAGTACTTC. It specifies CASTGGLEQYF.

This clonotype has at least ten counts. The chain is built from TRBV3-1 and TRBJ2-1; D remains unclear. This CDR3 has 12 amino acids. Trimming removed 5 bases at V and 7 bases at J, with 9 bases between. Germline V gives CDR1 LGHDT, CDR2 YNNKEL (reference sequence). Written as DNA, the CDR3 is TGTGCCAGCAGCTTCGGAGAGAATGAGCAGTTCTTC. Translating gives CASSFGENEQFF.

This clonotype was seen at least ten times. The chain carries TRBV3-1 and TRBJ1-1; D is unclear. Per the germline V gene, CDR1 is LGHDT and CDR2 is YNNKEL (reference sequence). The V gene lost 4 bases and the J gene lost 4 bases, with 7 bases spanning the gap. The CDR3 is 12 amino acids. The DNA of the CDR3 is TGTGCCAGCAGCCCGCTTGGCACTGAAGCTTTCTTT. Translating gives CASSPLGTEAFF.

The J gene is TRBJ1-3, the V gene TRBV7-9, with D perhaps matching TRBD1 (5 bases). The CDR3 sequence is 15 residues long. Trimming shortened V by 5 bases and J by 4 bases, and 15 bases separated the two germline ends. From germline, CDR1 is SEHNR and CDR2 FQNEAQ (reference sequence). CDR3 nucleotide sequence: TGTGCCAGCAGCCATCCGGACAATCCGGGAAACACCATATATTTT. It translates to CASSHPDNPGNTIYF.

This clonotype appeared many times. The CDR3 sequence is CASNRGRDTQYF. The CDR3 DNA follows: TGTGCCAGCAACAGGGGTCGAGATACGCAGTATTTT. The genes are TRBV5-8 and TRBJ2-3, with 7 bases identical to TRBD1. The CDR3 contains 12 residues. Trimming at V came to 6 bases and at J to 5 bases, leaving 3 bases not matched to a gene. CDR1 is SGHTS and CDR2 is YDEGEE in the germline V gene.

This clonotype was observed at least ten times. The CDR3 is CASSYSGQGYEQYF. The CDR3 nucleotides read TGTGCCAGCAGTTACTCGGGACAGGGATACGAGCAGTACTTC. V is TRBV6-5 and J is TRBJ2-7, with 9 bases lining up with TRBD1. This CDR3 contains 14 residues. Trimming removed 0 bases from V and 4 bases from J; junction bases left unmatched: 1. The germline CDR1 and CDR2 sequences are MNHEY and SVGAGI.

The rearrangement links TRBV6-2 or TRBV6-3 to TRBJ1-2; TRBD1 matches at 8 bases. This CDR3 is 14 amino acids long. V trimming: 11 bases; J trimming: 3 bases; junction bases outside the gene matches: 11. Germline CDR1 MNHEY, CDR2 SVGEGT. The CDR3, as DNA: TGTGCCTGCCACTCAGGGGGCAATTACTATGGCTACACCTTC. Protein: CACHSGGNYYGYTF.

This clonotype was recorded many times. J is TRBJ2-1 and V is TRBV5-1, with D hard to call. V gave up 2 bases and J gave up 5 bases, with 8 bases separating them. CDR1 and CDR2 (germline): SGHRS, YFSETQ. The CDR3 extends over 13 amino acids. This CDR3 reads CASSFSRDNEQFF. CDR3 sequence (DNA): TGCGCCAGCAGCTTTAGTAGGGACAATGAGCAGTTCTTC.

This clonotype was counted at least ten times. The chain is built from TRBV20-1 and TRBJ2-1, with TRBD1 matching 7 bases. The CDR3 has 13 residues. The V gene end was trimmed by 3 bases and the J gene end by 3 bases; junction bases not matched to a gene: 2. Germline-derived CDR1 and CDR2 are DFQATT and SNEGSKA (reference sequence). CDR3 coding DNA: TGCAGTGCTAGCCGGGACAGCTACAATGAGCAGTTCTTC. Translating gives CSASRDSYNEQFF.

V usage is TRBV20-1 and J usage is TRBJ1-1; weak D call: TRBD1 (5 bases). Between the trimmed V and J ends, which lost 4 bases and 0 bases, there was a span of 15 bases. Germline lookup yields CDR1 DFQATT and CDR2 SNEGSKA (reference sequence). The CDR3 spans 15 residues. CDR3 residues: CSAKGGGDLNTEAFF. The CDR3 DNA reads TGCAGTGCTAAGGGCGGGGGGGACTTGAACACTGAAGCTTTCTTT.

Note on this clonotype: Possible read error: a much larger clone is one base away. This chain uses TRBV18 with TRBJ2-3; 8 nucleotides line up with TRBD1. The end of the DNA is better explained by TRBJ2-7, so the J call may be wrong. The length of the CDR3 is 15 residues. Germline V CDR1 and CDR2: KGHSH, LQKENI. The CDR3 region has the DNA TGTGCCAGCTCCCGCGTCCCGGACAGGGTCTACGAGCAGTACTTC. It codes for CASSRVPDRVYEQYF.